This T cell receptor beta chain was identified during a study of blood T cell repertoires in COVID-19. On the study more broadly: Samples taken during acute and convalescent COVID-19 were collected in the United States, Italy and Spain. In each case, the material was cDNA or gDNA derived from T cells, B-cell-depleted T cells, or PBMCs.

Per the study methods: Scientists estimated how many nucleated cells there were by amplifying reference gene primers. Sequenced by immunoSEQ multiplex PCR; TCRdb stores in-frame clones only, minus some. V and J calls and clone size are given by that table; D and trimming were obtained from the DNA. Of 100,000 to 150,000 clones listed, roughly 80% are singletons. The source material was peripheral blood. The receptor was derived from a man aged 55 to 70 with acute or convalescent COVID-19.

CDR3 residues: CSVAQGTSGRQGTQYF. CDR3 DNA sequence: TGCAGCGTTGCACAGGGGACTAGCGGGAGGCAGGGTACGCAGTATTTT. This chain joins TRBV29-1 and TRBJ2-3, with TRBD2 matching over 15 bases. The V gene end was trimmed by 4 bases and the J gene end by 8 bases; junction bases not matched to a gene: 10. This CDR3 is built from 16 residues. The V gene's germline CDR1 is SQVTM and CDR2 ANQGSEA.